The clone carrying this T cell receptor (beta chain) has only one observation. Its antigen remains unidentified. This entry comes from a study of cytomegalovirus exposure and HLA in healthy donors. From germline, CDR1 is SGHNT and CDR2 YENEEA. This CDR3 contains 20 residues. V dropped 4 bases and J dropped 4 bases, with 26 bases sitting between them. PCR used 60 Vbeta primers and 13 Jbeta primers. TCRdb's copy holds only in-frame clones and misses some; the assay was immunoSEQ multiplex PCR. The table includes around 260,000 clones, 80% detected once. The study, taken as a whole, reports: The study put around 180 TCR beta chains on its list as cytomegalovirus-associated. Most of the CMV-associated TCR beta chains (in a later analysis) appeared to be HLA-restricted. A later analysis by the authors found several of the most significant clusters apparently linked to common viral pathogens.

The chain couples TRBV11-3 to TRBJ1-6; no clear D. This receptor was identified in a girl between 2 and 10 years old in good health and CMV-seronegative. The sequenced sample was PBMCs. The CDR3 nucleotides read TGTGCCAGCAGCTCACGCGGGAGAATCCAGGCTCAACTGTATAATTCACCCCTCCACTTT. It yields the protein CASSSRGRIQAQLYNSPLHF.